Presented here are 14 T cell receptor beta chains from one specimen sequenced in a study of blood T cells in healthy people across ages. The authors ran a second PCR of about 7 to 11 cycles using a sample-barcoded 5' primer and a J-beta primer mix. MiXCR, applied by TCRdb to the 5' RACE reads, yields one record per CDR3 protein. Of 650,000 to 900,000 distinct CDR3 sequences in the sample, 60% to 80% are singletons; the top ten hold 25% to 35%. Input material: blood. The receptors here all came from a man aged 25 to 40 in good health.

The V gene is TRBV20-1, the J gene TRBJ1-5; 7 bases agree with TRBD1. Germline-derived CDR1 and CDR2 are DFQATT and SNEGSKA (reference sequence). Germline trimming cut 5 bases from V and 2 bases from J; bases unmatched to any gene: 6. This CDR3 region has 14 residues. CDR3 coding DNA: TGCAGTGCTGGCCCCGGACAGGGCAATCAGCCCCAGCATTTT. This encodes CSAGPGQGNQPQHF.

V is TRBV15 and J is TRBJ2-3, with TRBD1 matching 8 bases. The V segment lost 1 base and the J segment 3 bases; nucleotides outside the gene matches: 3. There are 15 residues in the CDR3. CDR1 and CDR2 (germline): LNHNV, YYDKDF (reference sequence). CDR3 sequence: CATSRGQGMTDTQYF. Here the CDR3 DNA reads TGTGCCACCAGCAGAGGACAGGGGATGACAGATACGCAGTATTTT.

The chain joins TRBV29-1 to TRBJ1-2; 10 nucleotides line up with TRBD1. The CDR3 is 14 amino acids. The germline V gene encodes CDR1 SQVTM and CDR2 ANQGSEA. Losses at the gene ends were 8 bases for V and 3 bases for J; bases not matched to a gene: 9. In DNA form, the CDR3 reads TGCAGCTTCGGACAGGGGGATGTTGACTATGGCTACACCTTC. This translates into CSFGQGDVDYGYTF.

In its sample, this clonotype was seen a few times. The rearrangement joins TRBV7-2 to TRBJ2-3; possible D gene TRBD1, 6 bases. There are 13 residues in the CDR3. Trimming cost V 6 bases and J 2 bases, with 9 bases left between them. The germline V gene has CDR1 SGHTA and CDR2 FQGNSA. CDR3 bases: TGTGCCAGCAGAGGGGGACCCACAGATACGCAGTATTTT. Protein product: CASRGGPTDTQYF.

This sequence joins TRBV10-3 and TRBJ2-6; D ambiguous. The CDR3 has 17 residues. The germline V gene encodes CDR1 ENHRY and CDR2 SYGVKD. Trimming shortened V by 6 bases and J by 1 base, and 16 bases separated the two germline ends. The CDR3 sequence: CAIRGEVGDSGANVLTF. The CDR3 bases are TGTGCCATCAGGGGCGAGGTTGGAGATTCTGGGGCCAACGTCCTGACTTTC.

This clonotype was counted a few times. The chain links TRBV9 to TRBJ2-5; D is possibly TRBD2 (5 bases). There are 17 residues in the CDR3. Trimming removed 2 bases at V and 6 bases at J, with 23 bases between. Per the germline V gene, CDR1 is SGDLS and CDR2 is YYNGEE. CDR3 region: CASSVEDGLANFQTQYF. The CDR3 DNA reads TGTGCCAGCAGCGTTGAGGATGGCCTAGCCAATTTCCAGACCCAGTACTTC.

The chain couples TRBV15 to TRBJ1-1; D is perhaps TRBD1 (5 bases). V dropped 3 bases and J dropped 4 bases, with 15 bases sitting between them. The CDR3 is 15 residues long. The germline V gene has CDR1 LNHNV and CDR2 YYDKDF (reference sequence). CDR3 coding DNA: TGTGCCACCAGCAGGGGGGTGGGGGGTCGCACTGAAGCTTTCTTT. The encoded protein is CATSRGVGGRTEAFF.

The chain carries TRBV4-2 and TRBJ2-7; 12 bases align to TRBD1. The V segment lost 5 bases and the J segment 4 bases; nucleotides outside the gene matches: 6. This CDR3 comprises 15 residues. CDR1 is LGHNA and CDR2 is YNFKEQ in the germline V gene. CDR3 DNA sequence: TGTGCCAGCAGCGGAGGGGACAGGGGGCGATACGAGCAGTACTTC. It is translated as CASSGGDRGRYEQYF.

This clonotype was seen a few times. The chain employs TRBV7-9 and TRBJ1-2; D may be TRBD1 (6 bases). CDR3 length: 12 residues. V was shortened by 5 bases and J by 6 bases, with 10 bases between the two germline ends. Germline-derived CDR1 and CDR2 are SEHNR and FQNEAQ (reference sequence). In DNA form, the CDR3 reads TGTGCCAGCAGCATGTCAGGGGATGGCTACACCTTC. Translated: CASSMSGDGYTF.

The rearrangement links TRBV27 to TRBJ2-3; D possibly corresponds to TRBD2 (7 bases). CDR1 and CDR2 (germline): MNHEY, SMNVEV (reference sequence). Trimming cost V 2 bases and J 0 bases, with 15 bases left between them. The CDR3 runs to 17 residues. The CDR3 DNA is TGTGCCAGCAGTTTACGGGGGGCAGCCTCAAGCACAGATACGCAGTATTTT. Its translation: CASSLRGAASSTDTQYF.

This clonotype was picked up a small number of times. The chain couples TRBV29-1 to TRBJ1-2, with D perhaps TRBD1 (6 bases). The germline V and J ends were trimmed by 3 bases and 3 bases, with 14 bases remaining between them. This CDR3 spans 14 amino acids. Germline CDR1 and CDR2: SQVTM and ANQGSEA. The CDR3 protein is CSVESGGRHYGYTF. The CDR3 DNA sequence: TGCAGCGTTGAGTCCGGGGGGCGTCACTATGGCTACACCTTC.

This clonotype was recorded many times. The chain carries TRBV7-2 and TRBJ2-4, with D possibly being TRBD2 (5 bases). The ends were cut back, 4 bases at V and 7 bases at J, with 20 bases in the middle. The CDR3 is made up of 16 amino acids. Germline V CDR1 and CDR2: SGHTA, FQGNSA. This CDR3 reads CASSSNRPIPGNIQYF. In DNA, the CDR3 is TGTGCCAGCAGCTCTAACAGACCCATACCGGGGAACATTCAGTACTTC.

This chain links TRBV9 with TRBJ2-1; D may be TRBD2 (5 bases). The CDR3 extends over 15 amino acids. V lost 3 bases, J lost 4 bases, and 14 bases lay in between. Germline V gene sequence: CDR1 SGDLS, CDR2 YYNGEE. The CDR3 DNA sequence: TGTGCCAGCAGCGCCCGACGAGCGGCTTACAATGAGCAGTTCTTC. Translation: CASSARRAAYNEQFF.

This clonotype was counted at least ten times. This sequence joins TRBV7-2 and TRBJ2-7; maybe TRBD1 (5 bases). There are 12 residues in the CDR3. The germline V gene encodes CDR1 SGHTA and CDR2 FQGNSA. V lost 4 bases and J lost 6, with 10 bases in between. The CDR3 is CASSYTGGEQYF. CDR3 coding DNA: TGTGCCAGCAGCTACACAGGCGGCGAGCAGTACTTC.